This T cell receptor (beta chain) was captured by sequencing in a study of cytomegalovirus exposure and HLA in healthy donors. On this clone itself: The antigen is unknown.

Vbeta (60) and Jbeta (13) primers were used in the PCR. The protocol was immunoSEQ multiplex PCR, while the TCRdb copy is restricted to in-frame clones and leaves out a portion. The repertoire holds roughly 220,000 clones, with more than 60% as singletons. The study's findings and limits: One later analysis reportedly identified an Asian-associated ancestry cluster that showed fewer N-insertions than the roughly 600-donor mean.

The CDR3 extends over 20 amino acids. Trimming at V came to 4 bases and at J to 4 bases, leaving 23 bases not matched to a gene. Germline CDR1 SGHRS, CDR2 YFSETQ. This chain links TRBV5-1 with TRBJ2-7; 10 positions match TRBD2. The sequencing sample was made of PBMCs. This TCR was recovered from a woman in her twenties or thirties in good health and CMV-seronegative. The CDR3, as DNA: TGCGCCAGCAGCCCCCACGGGCTAGCGGGAGCAATAATCCCCCTATACGAGCAGTACTTC. It is translated as CASSPHGLAGAIIPLYEQYF.